This T cell receptor beta chain was documented in a study of PD-1 blockade in classical Hodgkin lymphoma. This clone was recorded once. Antigen: not known. Study findings and constraints: Whoever responded completely had baseline diversity much like that seen in newly diagnosed patients. Individuals initiating nivolumab under 1 year after ASCT were excluded.

V gave up 6 bases and J gave up 0 bases; unmatched junction bases: 3. Germline V gene data show CDR1 as MNHNY and CDR2 as SVGAGI (reference sequence). CDR3 length: 14 residues. Clones were read by immunoSEQ multiplex PCR, and TCRdb kept only the in-frame ones, dropping some. The sample lists about 97,000 clones, approximately 88% seen once, with roughly an eighth in the top ten. Exposure to brentuximab vedotin varied, and each patient had relapsed following autologous stem cell transplantation. This chain links TRBV6-6 with TRBJ2-7, with 9 bases lining up with TRBD2. The clonotype originates from a human donor with classical Hodgkin lymphoma. Material: peripheral blood mononuclear cells (PBMCs), obtained at baseline. The CDR3 sequence: CASRLTSGSYEQYF. The CDR3 bases are TGTGCCAGCAGGTTGACTAGCGGCTCCTACGAGCAGTACTTC.